The sequence of this TCR beta chain was determined in a study of post-analysis software for immune sequencing data. Study in general: Recorded disease courses covered relapsing-remitting, secondary progressive and progressive-relapsing multiple sclerosis. Some patients had no subtype annotation. General observations from the study: TRBV segments more frequent in patients than in controls numbered roughly 5 and included TRBV5-6, TRBV5-1 and TRBV20-1. In multiple sclerosis, normalized Chao1 diversity was significantly below that of controls.

CDR3 size: 14 residues. Germline V CDR1 and CDR2: MDHEN, SYDVKM. Trimming removed 5 bases from V and 3 bases from J, with 13 bases in between. Details on this clonotype: Its antigen is not known.

cDNA libraries for TCR beta contained unique molecular identifiers. TCRdb fed the PCR reads into MiXCR, producing one record per CDR3 protein. The sample has hundreds of thousands of distinct CDR3 sequences, about 50% seen once. Specimen: blood. The origin of this receptor is a girl under 18 with multiple sclerosis. The rearrangement links TRBV28 to TRBJ1-1, with D tentatively TRBD1 (6 bases). The CDR3, as DNA: TGTGCCAGCAGTATCCGACAGGATGACACTGAAGCTTTCTTT. Translation gives CASSIRQDDTEAFF.